The 11 T cell receptor beta chains given below trace back to one sample, sequenced in a study of regulatory T cells in long-lasting Graves disease. Time point specified: newly diagnosed GD, antithyroid drugs for less than 3 months. PBMC-extracted RNA yielded the TCR library. CDR3-region Arm-PCR and iRepertoire HTBI primers produced the TCR beta libraries. A single record per CDR3 protein comes from TCRdb applying MiXCR to the multiplex PCR reads. The table records around 500,000 distinct CDR3 sequences, 13% of them present only once. The same sample was also studied in work on T cells in Graves' hyperthyroidism and ophthalmopathy.

The source material was peripheral blood mononuclear cells (PBMCs), sampled at new diagnosis, from a patient treated with antithyroid drugs. Source of these receptors: a man in his thirties or forties with Graves disease.

The sample holds many counts of this clonotype. J is TRBJ1-2 and V is TRBV12-3 or TRBV12-4; 8 bases agree with TRBD1. The CDR3 runs to 15 residues. Trimming removed 5 bases from V and 6 bases from J; junction bases left unmatched: 11. CDR3 DNA: TGTGCCAGCAGTGTTCGACCGCAGGGGGCCGATGGCTACACCTTC. Translated, it gives CASSVRPQGADGYTF.

This clonotype was picked up many times. V and J are TRBV25-1 and TRBJ2-7; 8 nucleotides align to TRBD2. The junction had 6 bases not matched to a gene; V was cut back by 6 bases and J by 2 bases. The CDR3 consists of 14 residues. Germline CDR1 reads MGHDK; CDR2 reads SYGVNS. The CDR3 spells CASRKGAGAYEQYF. The CDR3, as DNA: TGTGCCAGCAGAAAGGGAGCGGGGGCCTACGAGCAGTACTTC.

This clonotype was counted ten times or more. At one boundary the junction diverges from the germline segment, which might be a read error. The J gene is TRBJ2-1, the V gene TRBV6-1, with D perhaps matching TRBD2 (8 bases). CDR1 is MNHNS and CDR2 is SASEGT in the germline V gene. The CDR3 is 15 residues long. In DNA, the CDR3 is TGTGCCAGCAGTATACTAGCGGAGGGGGCTAATGGGCAGTTCTTC. Translation: CASSILAEGANGQFF.

This clonotype turned up a few times. The rearrangement uses TRBV19 and TRBJ2-1, with D unresolved. The CDR3 extends over 17 amino acids. The germline V gene has CDR1 LNHDA and CDR2 SQIVND (reference sequence). Trimming shortened V by 4 bases and J by 0 bases, and 16 bases separated the two germline ends. CDR3 amino acids: CASSSRWSPGSYNEQFF. Written as DNA, the CDR3 is TGTGCCAGTAGTAGCCGATGGTCCCCCGGCTCCTACAATGAGCAGTTCTTC.

This clonotype was detected only once. V is TRBV7-3 and J is TRBJ2-5; 7 nucleotides agree with TRBD2. Trimming took 1 base from V and 5 from J; bases not matched to a gene: 7. Germline CDR1 SGHTA, CDR2 FQGTGA. CDR3 length: 15 residues. CDR3 residues: CASSLIGGNGETQYF. For the CDR3, the DNA is TGTGCCAGCAGCTTAATCGGGGGGAACGGGGAGACCCAGTACTTC.

This clonotype has a count of ten or more. The V gene is TRBV5-1, the J gene TRBJ2-7; possibly TRBD2 for D (5 bases). The CDR3 sequence is 15 residues long. Germline CDR1 reads SGHRS; CDR2 reads YFSETQ. Trimming stripped 4 bases from V and 2 bases from J, with 16 bases between. The CDR3 region is CASSLDPGMTYEQYF. The CDR3, as DNA: TGCGCCAGCAGCCTTGACCCCGGGATGACCTACGAGCAGTACTTC. The complete variable domain, with remaining parts taken from reference TRBV5-1 and TRBJ2-7, reads KAGVTQTPRYLIKTRGQQVTLSCSPISGHRSVSWYQQTPGQGLQFLFEYFSETQRNKGNFPGRFSGRQFSNSRSEMNVSTLELGDSALYLCASSLDPGMTYEQYFGPGTRLTVT.

This clonotype was seen only a few times. This sequence joins TRBV24-1 and TRBJ2-5; the match to TRBD2 covers 12 bases. Germline V gene sequence: CDR1 KGHDR, CDR2 SFDVKD. V was pared by 3 bases and J by 5 bases, with 18 bases of the junction left unmatched. CDR3 length: 20 residues. The CDR3 loop is CATSDPRLAGEDVTSETQYF. DNA for the CDR3: TGTGCCACCAGTGATCCTAGACTAGCGGGAGAAGATGTTACCTCGGAGACCCAGTACTTC.

The chain couples TRBV25-1 to TRBJ2-2, with D maybe TRBD2 (6 bases). Trimming removed 6 bases from V and 3 bases from J, with 11 bases in between. The CDR3 covers 14 residues. The germline V gene encodes CDR1 MGHDK and CDR2 SYGVNS. Here the CDR3 reads CASRGGFDTGELFF. The DNA of the CDR3 is TGTGCCAGCAGGGGAGGTTTCGACACCGGGGAGCTGTTTTTT.

Concerning this clonotype: A much larger clone lies one base from this, so it may be a read error. The chain combines TRBV7-2 with TRBJ2-1, with 7 nucleotides matching TRBD1. Germline V CDR1 and CDR2: SGHTA, FQGNSA. CDR3 length equals 13 residues. Trimming removed 5 bases from V and 10 bases from J; junction bases left unmatched: 8. The CDR3 loop reads CASSRDRDHEQFF. The CDR3 nucleotides are TGTGCCAGCAGCCGCGACAGGGACCACGAGCAGTTCTTC. The full variable domain, in which reference TRBV7-2 and TRBJ2-1 provide the parts outside the CDR3, is GAGVSQSPSNKVTEKGKDVELRCDPISGHTALYWYRQSLGQGLEFLIYFQGNSAPDKSGLPSDRFSAERTGGSVSTLTIQRTQQEDSAVYLCASSRDRDHEQFFGPGTRLTVL.

This clonotype was picked up a small number of times. The rearrangement joins TRBV19 to TRBJ2-6, with TRBD2 identical over 14 bases. The CDR3 extends over 20 amino acids. V shed 6 bases and J 0 bases; nucleotides not matched to a gene: 10. CDR1 is LNHDA and CDR2 is SQIVND in the germline V gene (reference sequence). As DNA, the CDR3 is TGTGCCAGTAGCCTCACCGGGACTAGCGGGGGATTCTCTGGGGCCAACGTCCTGACTTTC. Protein sequence: CASSLTGTSGGFSGANVLTF.

This clonotype showed up just a few times. V is TRBV20-1 and J is TRBJ1-3; D not resolved. Trimming took 5 bases from V and 4 from J, leaving 9 bases between them. Germline lookup yields CDR1 DFQATT and CDR2 SNEGSKA (reference sequence). The CDR3 length is 12 residues. The CDR3 DNA reads TGCAGTGCTTTGGGGTTGGGAAACACCATATATTTT. It encodes CSALGLGNTIYF.